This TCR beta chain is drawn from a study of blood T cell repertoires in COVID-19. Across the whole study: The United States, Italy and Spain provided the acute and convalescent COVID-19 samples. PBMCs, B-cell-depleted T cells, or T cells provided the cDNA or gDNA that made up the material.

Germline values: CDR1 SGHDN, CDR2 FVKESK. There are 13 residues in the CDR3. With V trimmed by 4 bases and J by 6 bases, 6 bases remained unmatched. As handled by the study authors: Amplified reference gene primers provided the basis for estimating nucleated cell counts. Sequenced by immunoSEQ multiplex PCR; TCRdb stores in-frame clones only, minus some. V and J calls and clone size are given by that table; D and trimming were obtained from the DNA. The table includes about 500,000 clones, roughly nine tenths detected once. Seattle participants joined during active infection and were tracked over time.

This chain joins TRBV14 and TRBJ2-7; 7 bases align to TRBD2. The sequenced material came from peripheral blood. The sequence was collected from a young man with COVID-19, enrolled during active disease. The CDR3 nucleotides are TGTGCCAGCAGCCCGACCCTAGCGGCCGAGCAGTACTTC. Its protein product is CASSPTLAAEQYF.